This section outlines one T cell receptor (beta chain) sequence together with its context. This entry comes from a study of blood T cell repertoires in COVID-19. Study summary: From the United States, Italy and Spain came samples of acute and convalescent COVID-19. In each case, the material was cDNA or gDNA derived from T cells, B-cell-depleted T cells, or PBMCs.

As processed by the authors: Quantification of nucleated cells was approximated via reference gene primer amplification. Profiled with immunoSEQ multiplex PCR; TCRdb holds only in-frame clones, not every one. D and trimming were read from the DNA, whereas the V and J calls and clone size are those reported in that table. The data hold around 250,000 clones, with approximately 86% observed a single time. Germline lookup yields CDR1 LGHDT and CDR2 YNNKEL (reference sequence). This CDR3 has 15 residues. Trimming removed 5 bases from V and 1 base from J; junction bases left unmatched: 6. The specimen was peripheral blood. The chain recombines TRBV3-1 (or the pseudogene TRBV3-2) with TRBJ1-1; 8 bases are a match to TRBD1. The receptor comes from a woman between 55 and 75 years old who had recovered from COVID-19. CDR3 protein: CASSSPGQANTEAFF. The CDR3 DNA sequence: TGTGCCAGCAGCTCCCCGGGACAGGCGAACACTGAAGCTTTCTTT.